Following are 24 T cell receptor beta chains from one sample sequenced in a study of neurological immune-mediated disorders. TCRdb used MiXCR to reprocess the 5' RACE reads, holding one entry per CDR3 protein. The top ten clones hold about 5% of a sample with about 70,000 distinct CDR3 sequences, 2.5% to 4% of them seen once. The sample consisted of PBMCs. These receptors were collected from a woman aged 45-60 years with multiple sclerosis.

This clonotype was seen repeatedly, ten times or more. The chain employs TRBV10-1 and TRBJ2-3; D ambiguous. Germline CDR1 reads WNHNN; CDR2 reads SYGVQD (reference sequence). Between the trimmed V and J ends, which lost 1 base and 0 bases, there was a span of 8 bases. The CDR3 sequence is 15 residues long. CDR3 sequence (DNA): TGCGCCAGCAGTGAGTATGGGATGAGCACAGATACGCAGTATTTT. It yields the protein CASSEYGMSTDTQYF.

This clonotype was seen ten or more times. The chain employs TRBV9 and TRBJ1-2; D not certain. This CDR3 comprises 9 residues. Germline V gives CDR1 SGDLS, CDR2 YYNGEE. This chain's CDR3 is CAGGDGYTF. CDR3 coding DNA: TGTGCTGGTGGGGATGGCTACACCTTC.

This clonotype was seen ten or more times. The V and J genes are TRBV7-2 and TRBJ2-7; perhaps D is TRBD1 or TRBD2 (5 bases each). There are 15 residues in the CDR3. Between the trimmed V and J ends, which lost 6 bases and 0 bases, there was a span of 15 bases. Germline V CDR1 and CDR2: SGHTA, FQGNSA. This CDR3 is CASRYPGRSSYEQYV. CDR3 DNA sequence: TGTGCCAGCAGATATCCGGGACGGAGCTCCTACGAGCAGTACGTC.

This clonotype appeared many times. This chain uses TRBV2 with TRBJ2-5, with a possible D match to TRBD2 (6 bases). Trimming stripped 5 bases from V and 6 bases from J, with 13 bases between. CDR1 is SNHLY, CDR2 FYNNEI, per germline. The CDR3 is 13 amino acids. The CDR3 bases are TGTGCCAGCAGTCTAGGGACTCGCCAGACCCAGTACTTC. Protein sequence: CASSLGTRQTQYF.

This clonotype was picked up many times. The chain joins TRBV3-1 to TRBJ1-1, with a possible D match to TRBD1 (5 bases). Germline loops: CDR1 LGHDT, CDR2 YNNKEL (reference sequence). V shed 5 bases and J shed 7 bases, with 11 bases lying between them. This CDR3 spans 12 amino acids. CDR3 in amino acids: CASSFTGGEAFF. Written as DNA, the CDR3 is TGTGCCAGCAGCTTTACAGGCGGTGAAGCTTTCTTT.

This clonotype was detected ten times or more. The chain recombines TRBV12-3 or TRBV12-4 with TRBJ1-2; D unresolved. This CDR3 has 13 amino acids. V lost 2 bases and J 8 bases, leaving 12 bases between the germline ends. This CDR3 reads CASSLSDSRGYTF. CDR3 DNA sequence: TGTGCCAGCAGTTTATCGGATTCGCGAGGCTACACCTTC.

This clonotype was seen many times. The chain recombines TRBV7-8 with TRBJ2-1; 12 bases are shared with TRBD1. The CDR3 extends over 16 amino acids. Germline CDR1 is SGHVS and CDR2 is FQNEAQ. The trim removed 0 bases at V and 12 bases at J, leaving 9 bases unmatched. The CDR3 sequence: CASSLAWGQGADGQFF. CDR3 in DNA: TGTGCCAGCAGCTTAGCGTGGGGACAGGGGGCTGATGGGCAGTTCTTC.

This clonotype was found many times. This sequence joins TRBV5-1 and TRBJ1-5; D not certain. Trimming shortened V by 0 bases and J by 4 bases, and 8 bases separated the two germline ends. There are 14 residues in the CDR3. In germline, CDR1 is SGHRS, CDR2 YFSETQ. The CDR3 loop reads CASSLGGGNQPQHF. The CDR3, as DNA: TGCGCCAGCAGCTTGGGAGGTGGGAATCAGCCCCAGCATTTT.

This clonotype was recorded many times. The chain couples TRBV29-1 to TRBJ1-5, with D maybe TRBD1 (6 bases). The V and J ends lost 6 bases and 2 bases respectively, with 17 bases between them. Germline assignment: CDR1 SQVTM and CDR2 ANQGSEA. This CDR3 is 15 amino acids long. CDR3 DNA sequence: TGCAGCGTAGAACTCCCGGGACAAGGCAATCAGCCCCAGCATTTT. Protein: CSVELPGQGNQPQHF.

There are many counts of this clonotype. The chain couples TRBV5-1 to TRBJ2-2, with 11 nucleotides matching TRBD2. The length of the CDR3 is 16 residues. Trimming at V came to 4 bases and at J to 3 bases, leaving 5 bases not matched to a gene. Per the germline V gene, CDR1 is SGHRS and CDR2 is YFSETQ. The CDR3 DNA reads as TGCGCCAGCAGCCCCCGACTAGCGGGACACACCGGGGAGCTGTTTTTT. Amino acid sequence: CASSPRLAGHTGELFF.

This clonotype was detected only a few times. This clone may be a read error of a much larger clone one base away. V usage is TRBV29-1 and J usage is TRBJ1-5; D unclear. CDR3 size: 12 residues. Germline CDR1 and CDR2: SQVTM and ANQGSEA. The chain's CDR3 is CSVEDEWSLRNF. In nucleotides, the CDR3 is TGCAGCGTTGAAGACGAGTGGAGTCTTAGGAATTTT.

This clonotype was detected ten times or more. The J gene is TRBJ2-7, the V gene TRBV20-1; 9 nucleotides agree with TRBD1. The CDR3 totals 13 residues. Trimming at V came to 5 bases and at J to 2 bases, leaving 4 bases not matched to a gene. Per the germline V gene, CDR1 is DFQATT and CDR2 is SNEGSKA (reference sequence). The CDR3 loop reads CSAGGQGPYEQYV. The CDR3 DNA sequence: TGCAGTGCTGGGGGACAGGGCCCCTACGAGCAGTACGTC.

At least ten counts were recorded for this clonotype. The chain uses TRBV7-9 and TRBJ1-1; the D gene is possibly TRBD1 (5 bases). The germline V and J ends were trimmed by 1 base and 0 bases, with 12 bases remaining between them. Germline lookup yields CDR1 SEHNR and CDR2 FQNEAQ (reference sequence). CDR3 length: 16 residues. CDR3 sequence reads: CASSLVRGHMNTEAFF. CDR3 in DNA: TGTGCCAGCAGCTTAGTAAGGGGCCACATGAACACTGAAGCTTTCTTT.

This clonotype came up many times. The chain couples TRBV7-2 to TRBJ1-5; D is uncertain. CDR3 length: 13 amino acids. V lost 2 bases and J lost 3, with 5 bases in between. Looked up from germline, CDR1 is SGHTA and CDR2 is FQGNSA. The CDR3 nucleotides are TGTGCCAGCAGCTTAAGGTCCAATCAGCCCCAGCATTTT. Protein sequence: CASSLRSNQPQHF.

DNA for the CDR3: TGTGCCAGCAGAACTCCTTACAGGGGTAAGAAGCCTGAAGCTTTCTTT. This encodes CASRTPYRGKKPEAFF. V gene TRBV28 combines with J gene TRBJ1-1; TRBD1 agrees at 7 bases. The CDR3 has 16 residues. CDR1 is MDHEN and CDR2 is SYDVKM in the germline V gene. With V trimmed by 6 bases and J by 6 bases, 16 bases remained unmatched.

This clonotype was seen repeatedly, ten times or more. The CDR3 spells CSARWGLSGYNEQFF. Here the CDR3 DNA reads TGCAGTGCTAGATGGGGACTGAGCGGCTACAATGAGCAGTTCTTC. The rearrangement joins TRBV20-1 to TRBJ2-1; the D gene is possibly TRBD2 (6 bases). CDR3 size: 15 residues. Germline V CDR1 and CDR2: DFQATT, SNEGSKA (reference sequence). The V gene lost 2 bases and the J gene lost 3 bases, with 14 bases spanning the gap.

Ten or more counts support this clonotype. This sequence joins TRBV7-2 and TRBJ2-3; 7 bases map to TRBD2. This CDR3 contains 13 residues. The V and J ends lost 6 bases and 7 bases, in that order; junction bases with no gene match: 7. Germline V gene sequence: CDR1 SGHTA, CDR2 FQGNSA. CDR3 nucleotide sequence: TGTGCCAGCAGTTATAACGGGAGGAATACGCAGTATTTT. Its translation: CASSYNGRNTQYF.

The rearrangement links TRBV7-9 to TRBJ2-7, with 10 bases fitting TRBD2. The germline V gene encodes CDR1 SEHNR and CDR2 FQNEAQ (reference sequence). Losses at the gene ends were 2 bases for V and 9 bases for J; bases not matched to a gene: 7. The length of the CDR3 is 14 residues. The CDR3 is CASSLSSGSDGQYF. As DNA, the CDR3 is TGTGCCAGCAGCTTATCTAGCGGGAGCGATGGGCAGTACTTC. Full variable domain (missing parts from reference TRBV7-9 and TRBJ2-7): DTGVSQNPRHKITKRGQNVTFRCDPISEHNRLYWYRQTLGQGPEFLTYFQNEAQLEKSRLLSDRFSAERPKGSFSTLEIQRTEQGDSAMYLCASSLSSGSDGQYFGPGTRLTVT.

This clonotype was recorded at least ten times. V is TRBV20-1 and J is TRBJ2-1, with a possible D match to TRBD2 (6 bases). The CDR3 sequence is 17 residues long. The V gene lost 3 bases and the J gene lost 0 bases, with 18 bases spanning the gap. The germline V gene has CDR1 DFQATT and CDR2 SNEGSKA (reference sequence). The CDR3 is CSARISLGRGSYNEQFF. The CDR3 nucleotides are TGCAGTGCTAGGATATCTCTAGGGCGGGGCTCCTACAATGAGCAGTTCTTC.

This clonotype has at least ten counts. The chain is built from TRBV4-3 and TRBJ2-7; 7 bases agree with TRBD1. The germline gives CDR1 LGHNA, CDR2 YSLEER. V shed 0 bases and J 6 bases; nucleotides not matched to a gene: 17. The length of the CDR3 is 18 residues. The CDR3 loop reads CASSQDPVTGFSLGEQYF. The CDR3 nucleotides are TGCGCCAGCAGCCAAGATCCTGTGACAGGGTTTAGCCTGGGCGAGCAGTACTTC.

This clonotype showed up many times. The chain carries TRBV5-1 and TRBJ2-3; D is possibly TRBD2 (5 bases). Trimming left V 0 bases short and J 6 bases short, with 8 bases between. The CDR3 contains 13 residues. Germline CDR1 is SGHRS and CDR2 is YFSETQ. CDR3 coding DNA: TGCGCCAGCAGCTTGGGACTAATGGATACGCAGTATTTT. This codes for CASSLGLMDTQYF. The full variable domain, completed using reference TRBV5-1 and TRBJ2-3, is KAGVTQTPRYLIKTRGQQVTLSCSPISGHRSVSWYQQTPGQGLQFLFEYFSETQRNKGNFPGRFSGRQFSNSRSEMNVSTLELGDSALYLCASSLGLMDTQYFGPGTRLTVL.

This clonotype was seen repeatedly, ten times or more. The chain couples TRBV7-9 to TRBJ2-1; 14 nucleotides line up with TRBD2. Germline V gives CDR1 SEHNR, CDR2 FQNEAQ (reference sequence). The V and J ends lost 5 bases and 8 bases, in that order; junction bases with no gene match: 8. The CDR3 length is 16 residues. CDR3 residues: CASSRGLAGEEDEQFF. DNA for the CDR3: TGTGCCAGCAGCCGGGGACTAGCGGGAGAGGAGGATGAGCAGTTCTTC. Looking up the rest from reference TRBV7-9 and TRBJ2-1 gives the full variable domain: DTGVSQNPRHKITKRGQNVTFRCDPISEHNRLYWYRQTLGQGPEFLTYFQNEAQLEKSRLLSDRFSAERPKGSFSTLEIQRTEQGDSAMYLCASSRGLAGEEDEQFFGPGTRLTVL.

Ten or more counts support this clonotype. The chain's CDR3 is CASRGQGAYNEQFF. CDR3 bases: TGTGCCAGCAGGGGACAGGGAGCCTACAATGAGCAGTTCTTC. The V call is TRBV6-6, the J call TRBJ2-1; TRBD1 matches 9 bases. Germline CDR1 and CDR2: MNHNY and SVGAGI (reference sequence). V dropped 6 bases and J dropped 2; count of bases not matched to a gene: 2. The CDR3 totals 14 residues.

This clonotype was seen ten or more times. V usage is TRBV3-1 and J usage is TRBJ1-6; 7 bases agree with TRBD1. CDR1 and CDR2 (germline): LGHDT, YNNKEL (reference sequence). V was clipped by 4 bases and J by 8 bases; unmatched bases: 8. The CDR3 covers 15 residues. The CDR3 coding sequence is TGTGCCAGCAGCCGACGGACAGGTGGGGATTCACCCCTCCACTTT. This gives the protein CASSRRTGGDSPLHF.